This T cell receptor (beta chain) was profiled in a study of cytomegalovirus exposure and HLA in healthy donors. For the study at large: From HLA-typed donors, an early data release held around 80 million unique TCRs.

Concerning this clone itself: What it binds is unknown.

The study's findings and limits: Later work found most CMV-associated TCR beta chains apparently HLA-restricted. Most TCRs appeared rarely, but some public TCRs recurred in many donors.

With 60 Vbeta and 13 Jbeta primers, the PCR was carried out. The data were produced by immunoSEQ multiplex PCR, yet TCRdb's version contains in-frame clones alone and is incomplete. The sample holds about 98,000 clones, 80% to 90% seen once. The sequencing input was PBMCs. This sequence was found in a middle-aged man in good health and CMV-seronegative.

The CDR3: CASSLGANIGNTIYF. The CDR3 nucleotides read TGTGCCAGCAGCTTGGGGGCAAATATAGGAAACACCATATATTTT. The chain employs TRBV5-4 and TRBJ1-3; D ambiguous. Germline values: CDR1 SGHNT, CDR2 YYREEE (reference sequence). The CDR3 runs 15 residues. Trimming pared 0 bases from V and 4 bases from J, leaving 11 bases between. The entire variable domain, with the rest obtained from reference TRBV5-4 and TRBJ1-3, is as follows: ETGVTQSPTHLIKTRGQQVTLRCSSQSGHNTVSWYQQALGQGPQFIFQYYREEENGRGNFPPRFSGLQFPNYSSELNVNALELDDSALYLCASSLGANIGNTIYFGEGSWLTVV.